A single sample is the source of the 3 T cell receptor beta chains below, sequenced in a study of blood T cells in healthy people across ages. The authors ran a second PCR of about 6 to 11 cycles using a sample-barcoded 5' primer and a J-beta primer mix. TCRdb analysed the 5' RACE reads with MiXCR anew, one entry per CDR3 protein. The data show around 1,000,000 distinct CDR3 sequences, with approximately 25% seen just once and around 0.75% held by the top ten. These sequences were also reported in another study, on T cells of mothers and their children.

Sequencing was done on a sample of blood. These receptors originate from a girl aged 2 to 10 in good health.

This clonotype was observed a few times. V gene TRBV7-9 combines with J gene TRBJ2-5; no clear D. Per germline, CDR1 SEHNR and CDR2 FQNEAQ (reference sequence). Trimming left V 1 base short and J 4 bases short, with 13 bases between. The CDR3 has 15 residues. The CDR3 loop reads CASSLDWRVRETQYF. Here the CDR3 DNA reads TGTGCCAGCAGCTTAGACTGGCGAGTACGAGAGACCCAGTACTTC.

This CDR3 reads CASSGIGANVLTF. The CDR3 DNA is TGTGCCAGCAGCGGAATTGGGGCCAACGTCCTGACTTTC. This chain links TRBV7-2 with TRBJ2-6, with no clear D. Looked up from germline, CDR1 is SGHTA and CDR2 is FQGNSA. V shed 5 bases and J shed 3 bases, with 5 bases lying between them. The CDR3 covers 13 residues.

The DNA of the CDR3 is TGCGCCAGCAGCCAAGATGACAGTAACACTGAAGCTTTCTTT. This sequence encodes CASSQDDSNTEAFF. The chain is built from TRBV4-1 and TRBJ1-1; a weak D match, TRBD1 (5 bases). CDR1 MGHRA and CDR2 YSYEKL come from the germline V gene. The V end was cut by 0 bases, the J end by 2 bases, with 7 bases between. CDR3 length: 14 residues.